This entry lists 21 T cell receptor beta chains sequenced from one sample in a study of T cell changes during pregnancy in multiple sclerosis. Some clones are missing from TCRdb's copy, which holds only in-frame ones; the method was immunoSEQ multiplex PCR. The table records under 55,000 clones, roughly 94% of them present only once. This sample comprised CD4+ T cells from peripheral blood mononuclear cells, obtained in the third trimester of pregnancy. The receptors come from a female donor with multiple sclerosis, enrolled in a pregnancy study.

The rearrangement joins TRBV5-1 to TRBJ1-2; possibly TRBD1 for D (5 bases). The CDR3 has 16 amino acids. V was shortened by 0 bases and J by 2 bases, with 14 bases between the two germline ends. CDR1 and CDR2 (germline): SGHRS, YFSETQ. CDR3 DNA sequence: TGCGCCAGCAGCTTGGCGCCCGGCGGGGACAACTATGGCTACACCTTC. The encoded protein is CASSLAPGGDNYGYTF.

The J gene is TRBJ2-7, the V gene TRBV7-2; 8 nucleotides agree with TRBD2. In germline, CDR1 is SGHTA, CDR2 FQGNSA. Germline trimming cut 2 bases from V and 2 bases from J; bases unmatched to any gene: 2. The CDR3 sequence is 14 residues long. The CDR3 nucleotides read TGTGCCAGCAGCTTAACTAGCGGCCCCTACGAGCAGTACTTC. It is translated as CASSLTSGPYEQYF.

The rearrangement joins TRBV14 to TRBJ2-3, with TRBD1 as a possible D gene (5 bases). This CDR3 spans 16 amino acids. Trimming left V 4 bases short and J 0 bases short, with 14 bases between. Germline-derived CDR1 and CDR2 are SGHDN and FVKESK. Written as DNA, the CDR3 is TGTGCCAGCAGCCTCTCAAGGGGAACTAGCACAGATACGCAGTATTTT. It encodes CASSLSRGTSTDTQYF.

The rearrangement uses TRBV30 and TRBJ2-1, with D perhaps TRBD2 (6 bases). The V gene's germline CDR1 is GTSNPN and CDR2 SVGIG (reference sequence). The V end lost 2 bases, the J end lost 2 bases, and 19 bases lay between the germline ends. The CDR3 loop spans 17 amino acids. The DNA for the CDR3 is TGTGCCTGGAGTCCAGACCATAGCGGTCAGACCTACAATGAGCAGTTCTTC. Translating gives CAWSPDHSGQTYNEQFF.

The gene calls are TRBV6-5 and TRBJ1-3, with 8 bases matching TRBD1. Germline lookup yields CDR1 MNHEY and CDR2 SVGAGI. This CDR3 spans 16 amino acids. Unmatched junction bases numbered 1, after V lost 0 bases and J lost 0 bases. In DNA, the CDR3 is TGTGCCAGCAGTTACTCTGGGACAGGCTCTGGAAACACCATATATTTT. This sequence encodes CASSYSGTGSGNTIYF.

The chain joins TRBV2 to TRBJ2-2, with TRBD2 matching over 13 bases. The CDR3 spans 19 residues. V gave up 7 bases and J gave up 6 bases; unmatched junction bases: 17. Per the germline V gene, CDR1 is SNHLY and CDR2 is FYNNEI. CDR3 in DNA: TGTGCCAGCATACGAAGTCCCGGACTAGCGGGAGTTCGCGCCGGGGAGCTGTTTTTT. Its translation is CASIRSPGLAGVRAGELFF.

The rearrangement joins TRBV21-1 to TRBJ1-1; TRBD1, as called in the table, went unchecked against the DNA. TRBV21-1 is recorded as a pseudogene. The CDR3 length is 15 residues. The CDR3 loop reads CARQPETGVNTEAFF. DNA for the CDR3: TGTGCCAGACAGCCGGAAACAGGAGTGAACACTGAAGCTTTCTTT.

V gene TRBV4-1 combines with J gene TRBJ2-2; 10 bases are shared with TRBD2. V lost 1 base, J lost 7 bases, and 6 bases stayed unmatched. The CDR3 spans 16 residues. Germline V gene sequence: CDR1 MGHRA, CDR2 YSYEKL. For the CDR3, the DNA is TGCGCCAGCAGCCAAGCTAGGACTAGCGGTATCGGGGAGCTGTTTTTT. As protein: CASSQARTSGIGELFF.

CDR3 DNA sequence: TGTGCCAGCTCGCAGGGGGCGGCCAATCAGCCCCAGCATTTT. Translation gives CASSQGAANQPQHF. The rearrangement links TRBV18 to TRBJ1-5, with 8 bases aligning to TRBD1. CDR1 is KGHSH, CDR2 LQKENI, per germline. The V and J ends lost 6 bases and 3 bases, in that order; junction bases with no gene match: 4. This CDR3 spans 14 amino acids.

The rearrangement uses TRBV19 and TRBJ1-1; D gene ambiguous. Germline V gene sequence: CDR1 LNHDA, CDR2 SQIVND (reference sequence). This CDR3 comprises 12 residues. Trimming left V 1 base short and J 8 bases short, with 8 bases between. The CDR3 loop is CASSIAGEEAFF. In nucleotides, the CDR3 is TGTGCCAGTAGTATAGCCGGGGAGGAAGCTTTCTTT.

J is TRBJ2-7 and V is TRBV29-1; D is unresolved. Trimming took off 0 bases at V and 6 bases at J, with 6 bases between the two ends. Per germline, CDR1 SQVTM and CDR2 ANQGSEA. CDR3 length: 11 amino acids. CDR3 sequence (DNA): TGCAGCGTTGAAGACCCCGGCGAGCAGTACTTC. Translating it yields CSVEDPGEQYF.

V and J are TRBV5-4 and TRBJ2-2, with 8 bases fitting TRBD2. J gave up 3 bases and V 4 bases, and 5 bases lay outside the gene matches. The germline V gene encodes CDR1 SGHNT and CDR2 YYREEE (reference sequence). CDR3 size: 15 residues. The CDR3 here is CASSPRAGDTGELFF. The CDR3 DNA follows: TGTGCCAGCAGCCCCCGAGCGGGGGACACCGGGGAGCTGTTTTTT.

The chain has TRBV6-1 and TRBJ1-5; TRBD1 matches at 7 bases. The germline V gene has CDR1 MNHNS and CDR2 SASEGT. The V gene end was trimmed by 4 bases and the J gene end by 5 bases; junction bases not matched to a gene: 5. CDR3 size: 14 residues. CDR3 nucleotide sequence: TGTGCCAGCAGTGTGACAGGGTCGGATCAGCCCCAGCATTTT. Amino acids: CASSVTGSDQPQHF.

The V gene is TRBV5-1, the J gene TRBJ1-2; 9 positions match TRBD1. This CDR3 is 14 amino acids long. V shed 4 bases and J 4 bases; nucleotides not matched to a gene: 5. Per germline, CDR1 SGHRS and CDR2 YFSETQ. CDR3: CASSPGTGPYGYTF. The CDR3 bases are TGCGCCAGCAGCCCCGGGACAGGGCCCTATGGCTACACCTTC.

J is TRBJ2-3 and V is TRBV15; 7 nucleotides match TRBD1. Trimming removed 5 bases from V and 5 bases from J; junction bases left unmatched: 16. The length of the CDR3 is 17 residues. The germline gives CDR1 LNHNV, CDR2 YYDKDF (reference sequence). The CDR3 region has the DNA TGTGCCACCAGCGCACCACCTGGGACAGCCGAGCAAGATACGCAGTATTTT. Its translation is CATSAPPGTAEQDTQYF. Drawing the rest from reference TRBV15 and TRBJ2-3, the complete variable domain is DAMVIQNPRYQVTQFGKPVTLSCSQTLNHNVMYWYQQKSSQAPKLLFHYYDKDFNNEADTPDNFQSRRPNTSFCFLDIRSPGLGDTAMYLCATSAPPGTAEQDTQYFGPGTRLTVL.

This chain connects TRBV10-3 to TRBJ1-2; D ambiguous. CDR1 is ENHRY, CDR2 SYGVKD, per germline. This CDR3 spans 14 amino acids. V lost 10 bases and J lost 0, with 15 bases in between. CDR3: CATHPPGSNYGYTF. DNA of the CDR3: TGTGCCACCCACCCACCGGGTTCTAACTATGGCTACACCTTC.

This sequence joins TRBV6-5 and TRBJ2-3; TRBD1 matches at 8 bases. Germline V gene lookup returns CDR1 MNHEY and CDR2 SVGAGI. CDR3 length: 16 amino acids. Trimming cost V 2 bases and J 3 bases; bases outside gene matches: 7. CDR3 region: CASSYGVGQGTDTQYF. The CDR3 DNA reads TGTGCCAGCAGTTACGGAGTAGGACAGGGAACAGATACGCAGTATTTT.

The rearrangement joins TRBV19 to TRBJ2-4, with TRBD1 identical over 7 bases. Germline CDR1 LNHDA, CDR2 SQIVND (reference sequence). CDR3 length: 15 amino acids. Trimming at V came to 7 bases and at J to 6 bases, leaving 12 bases not matched to a gene. The CDR3: CASTPEDRSRNIQYF. CDR3 coding DNA: TGTGCCAGTACCCCCGAGGACAGGTCACGAAACATTCAGTACTTC. The entire variable domain, with the rest obtained from reference TRBV19 and TRBJ2-4, is as follows: DGGITQSPKYLFRKEGQNVTLSCEQNLNHDAMYWYRQDPGQGLRLIYYSQIVNDFQKGDIAEGYSVSREKKESFPLTVTSAQKNPTAFYLCASTPEDRSRNIQYFGAGTRLSVL.

This clone occurred once. The chain joins TRBV5-1 to TRBJ1-1; D remains unclear. Trimming left V 5 bases short and J 2 bases short, with 10 bases between. The CDR3 sequence is 13 residues long. In germline, CDR1 is SGHRS, CDR2 YFSETQ. Here the CDR3 reads CASSISLNTEAFF. The CDR3 DNA reads TGCGCCAGCAGTATATCTCTCAACACTGAAGCTTTCTTT.

The V and J genes are TRBV19 and TRBJ1-5, with unresolved D. Trimming stripped 3 bases from V and 5 bases from J, with 8 bases between. Germline assignment: CDR1 LNHDA and CDR2 SQIVND (reference sequence). This CDR3 region has 13 residues. DNA of the CDR3: TGTGCCAGTAGTATTTTGAGGGATCAGCCCCAGCATTTT. Residues: CASSILRDQPQHF. Full variable domain (rest looked up from reference TRBV19 and TRBJ1-5): DGGITQSPKYLFRKEGQNVTLSCEQNLNHDAMYWYRQDPGQGLRLIYYSQIVNDFQKGDIAEGYSVSREKKESFPLTVTSAQKNPTAFYLCASSILRDQPQHFGDGTRLSIL.

V is TRBV10-3 and J is TRBJ2-7; 7 bases match TRBD2. V gave up 7 bases and J gave up 2 bases; unmatched junction bases: 5. Germline V gives CDR1 ENHRY, CDR2 SYGVKD. The CDR3 is made up of 13 amino acids. The CDR3, as DNA: TGTGCCATCAAGCGGGACGGCGCCTACGAGCAGTACTTC. Translating it yields CAIKRDGAYEQYF.